The 15 T cell receptor beta chains below were found in one sample sequenced in a study of cytomegalovirus exposure and HLA in healthy donors. The PCR was carried out with 60 Vbeta primers and 13 Jbeta primers. The assay was immunoSEQ multiplex PCR, and TCRdb's table has in-frame clones only and misses some. The sample includes fewer than 250,000 clones, about 77% of them seen just once. The sequenced sample consisted of PBMCs. The receptor set was obtained from a woman aged 30 to 39 in good health and CMV-seronegative.

The chain recombines TRBV19 with TRBJ2-7, with TRBD2 matching 12 bases. Germline CDR1 LNHDA, CDR2 SQIVND (reference sequence). CDR3 size: 14 residues. V lost 4 bases to trimming and J lost 4 bases; unmatched junction nucleotides: 2. For the CDR3, the DNA is TGTGCCAGTAGTACTAGCGGGGGGGCTTACGAGCAGTACTTC. It is translated as CASSTSGGAYEQYF.

V usage is TRBV7-2 and J usage is TRBJ1-2, with 7 positions matching TRBD1. CDR3 length: 14 residues. The germline V gene has CDR1 SGHTA and CDR2 FQGNSA. Unmatched junction bases numbered 11, after V lost 5 bases and J lost 8 bases. CDR3 coding DNA: TGTGCCAGCAGCAAGACAGGGAAGGGGCGAGGCTACACCTTC. Protein: CASSKTGKGRGYTF.

This chain connects TRBV27 to TRBJ2-7, with 9 bases matching TRBD2. CDR1 is MNHEY and CDR2 is SMNVEV in the germline V gene (reference sequence). Losses at the gene ends were 7 bases for V and 7 bases for J; bases not matched to a gene: 14. The CDR3 consists of 15 residues. This CDR3 reads CASTPSTSGLREQYF. The DNA for the CDR3 is TGTGCCAGCACTCCCTCGACTAGCGGACTGAGAGAGCAGTACTTC.

This clone was found once. The CDR3 loop reads CASSPWGTELNTEAFF. The CDR3 DNA reads TGTGCCAGCAGCCCTTGGGGGACAGAGCTAAACACTGAAGCTTTCTTT. The V gene is TRBV7-6, the J gene TRBJ1-1; TRBD1 agrees at 7 bases. Germline CDR1 SGHVS, CDR2 FNYEAQ. This CDR3 contains 16 residues. Trimming at V came to 5 bases and at J to 2 bases, leaving 11 bases not matched to a gene.

This chain joins TRBV5-1 and TRBJ2-1; 9 bases match TRBD2. The J segment lost 5 bases and the V segment lost 1 base, leaving 7 bases of the junction unmatched. This CDR3 has 16 residues. CDR1 is SGHRS and CDR2 is YFSETQ in the germline V gene. CDR3 region: CASSLYPSGADNEQFF. The CDR3 bases are TGCGCCAGCAGCTTGTATCCTAGCGGGGCCGACAATGAGCAGTTCTTC.

The chain couples TRBV6-1 to TRBJ1-4; 9 bases align to TRBD1. There are 16 residues in the CDR3. The V and J ends lost 1 base and 5 bases, in that order; junction bases with no gene match: 5. Germline assignment: CDR1 MNHNS and CDR2 SASEGT. As DNA, the CDR3 is TGTGCCAGCAGTGAAGGGGTGGGACAGGGCAATGAAAAACTGTTTTTT. It yields the protein CASSEGVGQGNEKLFF.

The V gene is TRBV6-1, the J gene TRBJ2-7; tentative D call: TRBD1 (5 bases). Trimming shortened V by 3 bases and J by 4 bases, and 13 bases separated the two germline ends. CDR1 is MNHNS, CDR2 SASEGT, per germline. This CDR3 is built from 14 residues. CDR3 coding DNA: TGTGCCAGCAGTGAGGCAGGGTACGGTTACGAGCAGTACTTC. Translation gives CASSEAGYGYEQYF.

This chain joins TRBV25-1 and TRBJ1-4, with D maybe TRBD1 (5 bases). There are 15 residues in the CDR3. The ends were cut back, 3 bases at V and 5 bases at J, with 13 bases in the middle. Germline V gene data show CDR1 as MGHDK and CDR2 as SYGVNS. The chain's CDR3 is CASSEYRDFNEKLFF. In DNA form, the CDR3 reads TGTGCCAGCAGTGAGTACCGGGACTTCAATGAAAAACTGTTTTTT.

The genes are TRBV11-2 and TRBJ2-7; TRBD2 matches at 8 bases. V was pared by 5 bases and J by 6 bases, with 12 bases of the junction left unmatched. This CDR3 spans 15 amino acids. Germline CDR1 SGHAT, CDR2 FQNNGV. This chain's CDR3 is CASSPGTRVVGEQYF. The CDR3 DNA is TGTGCCAGCAGCCCGGGGACTAGGGTCGTTGGCGAGCAGTACTTC.

The J gene is TRBJ2-2, the V gene TRBV5-1; possible D gene TRBD2, 5 bases. V dropped 6 bases and J dropped 1 base, with 13 bases sitting between them. In germline, CDR1 is SGHRS, CDR2 YFSETQ. The CDR3 covers 15 residues. The CDR3 protein is CASIAGILNTGELFF. In DNA form, the CDR3 reads TGCGCCAGCATCGCCGGGATTTTGAACACCGGGGAGCTGTTTTTT.

In regard to this clone: The CDR3 ends on some other residue instead of the conserved phenylalanine or tryptophan, so this is likely a read error. It is unclear where the CDR3 begins or ends on the DNA, so no DNA is shown, and the CDR3 is as TCRdb lists it. The V gene is TRBV6-1, the J gene TRBJ2-4; TRBD1 is the table's D call, not checked against the DNA. A total of 11 residues make up the CDR3, ends included. Germline lookup yields CDR1 MNHNS and CDR2 SASEGT. The CDR3 sequence: CASRAGQGPPL.

The rearrangement uses TRBV5-1 and TRBJ2-1, with 11 bases lining up with TRBD2. The V segment lost 1 base and the J segment 4 bases; nucleotides outside the gene matches: 4. The V gene's germline CDR1 is SGHRS and CDR2 YFSETQ. The CDR3 totals 16 residues. CDR3 bases: TGCGCCAGCAGCTTGACTAGCGGGGGCCCTTACAATGAGCAGTTCTTC. It specifies CASSLTSGGPYNEQFF.

The CDR3 is CASSLGLAETTDTQYF. In DNA, the CDR3 is TGCGCCAGCAGCCTAGGACTAGCAGAAACCACAGATACGCAGTATTTT. This rearrangement joins TRBV5-1 to TRBJ2-3; 8 bases align to TRBD2. This CDR3 is built from 16 residues. The germline gives CDR1 SGHRS, CDR2 YFSETQ. Trimming removed 4 bases from V and 2 bases from J; junction bases left unmatched: 9.

J is TRBJ1-2 and V is TRBV30; 9 bases match TRBD1. CDR1 and CDR2 (germline): GTSNPN, SVGIG (reference sequence). V shed 1 base and J 6 bases; nucleotides not matched to a gene: 0. CDR3 length: 12 residues. The DNA of the CDR3 is TGTGCCTGGAGTGACAGGGGGCATGGCTACACCTTC. Protein: CAWSDRGHGYTF.

V usage is TRBV18 and J usage is TRBJ2-6; TRBD1 might be the D (5 bases). Germline CDR1 KGHSH, CDR2 LQKENI. The CDR3 has 15 amino acids. The V gene lost 3 bases and the J gene lost 4 bases, with 10 bases spanning the gap. CDR3 nucleotides: TGTGCCAGCTCACCCCCAGGGCACGGGGCCAACGTCCTGACTTTC. It is translated as CASSPPGHGANVLTF.